These T cell receptor beta chains were read from a single sample in a study of cytomegalovirus exposure and HLA in healthy donors. Measured with immunoSEQ multiplex PCR; TCRdb has only the in-frame clones, and not every one. The sample carries 150,000 to 180,000 clones, 70% to 80% recorded once. Sequences were obtained from PBMCs. The receptors originated from a man under 40 in good health and CMV-seronegative. CDR3s include the opening cysteine and the closing phenylalanine or tryptophan. Each record gives: V gene, clone size, J gene, D gene, CDR3 DNA, CDR3 protein. D genes are given only for firm matches. Not all rows give a size; the values are once, few, many and, for expanded clones, a class.

V: TRBV5-1
size: few
J: TRBJ1-1
D: .
DNA: TGCGCCAGCAGCTTGGGAGGGCCTACGGGGACTGAAGCTTTCTTT
CDR3: CASSLGGPTGTEAFF

V: TRBV5-4
size: few
J: TRBJ1-2
D: TRBD1
DNA: TGTGCCAGCAGCTTATACGGACAGGATGGCTACACCTTC
CDR3: CASSLYGQDGYTF

V: TRBV9
size: .
J: TRBJ2-2
D: .
DNA: TGTGCCAGCAGCGTAGGGGCGGGGGCAAGCGGGGAGCTGTTTTTT
CDR3: CASSVGAGASGELFF

V: TRBV28
size: .
J: TRBJ2-1
D: .
DNA: TGTGCCAGCTCAGTGCAGGACAATGAGCAGTTCTTC
CDR3: CASSVQDNEQFF

V: TRBV7-9
size: .
J: TRBJ2-5
D: TRBD1
DNA: TGTGCCAGCAGCCCGGACAGGGATGCAGAGACCCAGTACTTC
CDR3: CASSPDRDAETQYF

V: TRBV7-2
size: .
J: TRBJ1-3
D: .
DNA: TGTGCCAGCAGCTTAGACCGGGGTCTGATCTCTGGAAACACCATATATTTT
CDR3: CASSLDRGLISGNTIYF

V: TRBV5-4
size: .
J: TRBJ1-1
D: TRBD1
DNA: TGTGCCAGCAGTTCCGGGACAGGGGGAAGGACTGAAGCTTTCTTT
CDR3: CASSSGTGGRTEAFF

V: TRBV2
size: .
J: TRBJ1-2
D: TRBD1
DNA: TGTGCCAGCAGTTCCGACAGGGGGCTACGAGGCTACACCTTC
CDR3: CASSSDRGLRGYTF

V: TRBV5-6
size: .
J: TRBJ2-1
D: .
DNA: TGTGCCAGCAGCTCCTGGACAGTACGCAATGAGCAGTTCTTC
CDR3: CASSSWTVRNEQFF

V: TRBV11-2
size: .
J: TRBJ1-1
D: TRBD1
DNA: TGTGCCAGCACCCCTTCCGGGACAGGGACTGAAGCTTTCTTT
CDR3: CASTPSGTGTEAFF

V: TRBV15
size: .
J: TRBJ1-1
D: .
DNA: TGTGCCACCAGCAGAGATCGGGGGAGAGGAACTGAAGCTTTCTTT
CDR3: CATSRDRGRGTEAFF

V: TRBV19
size: .
J: TRBJ1-1
D: TRBD1
DNA: TGTGCCAGTAGTGATCCCAGGGGGCCGGCCACTGAAGCTTTCTTT
CDR3: CASSDPRGPATEAFF

V: TRBV11-2
size: .
J: TRBJ2-1
D: .
DNA: TGTGCCAGCAGCTTGAGAAGGGGGACCTACAATGAGCAGTTCTTC
CDR3: CASSLRRGTYNEQFF

V: TRBV5-8
size: .
J: TRBJ2-3
D: .
DNA: TGTGCCAGCAGCTTGGGGGGGGCAGATACGCAGTATTTT
CDR3: CASSLGGADTQYF

V: TRBV27
size: .
J: TRBJ1-4
D: .
DNA: TGTGCCAGCAGTTTATGGAGGGGAGCTAATGAAAAACTGTTTTTT
CDR3: CASSLWRGANEKLFF

V: TRBV7-8
size: .
J: TRBJ1-2
D: .
DNA: TGTGCCAGCAGCTTAGAAGAGTCTAACTATGGCTACACCTTC
CDR3: CASSLEESNYGYTF

V: TRBV28
size: .
J: TRBJ1-2
D: TRBD1
DNA: TGTGCCAGCAGTTCACAGGGGACATTTGTCTATGGCTACACCTTC
CDR3: CASSSQGTFVYGYTF

V: TRBV5-4
size: .
J: TRBJ2-3
D: .
DNA: TGTGCCAGCAGCTTCCCAGAGGGTACGCAGTATTTT
CDR3: CASSFPEGTQYF

V: TRBV2
size: .
J: TRBJ2-5
D: TRBD2
DNA: TGTGCCAGCAAGGCCAGCGGGGGGGCCAGAGAGACCCAGTACTTC
CDR3: CASKASGGARETQYF

V: TRBV2
size: .
J: TRBJ2-7
D: .
DNA: TGTGCCAGCAGCCTCTCCGAGCAGTACTTC
CDR3: CASSLSEQYF

V: TRBV29-1
size: once
J: TRBJ2-1
D: TRBD1
DNA: TGCAGCGTTGAAGCCCTCTGGATTGGGGACAGGAACCAGTTCTTC
CDR3: CSVEALWIGDRNQFF

V: TRBV6-5
size: .
J: TRBJ2-5
D: .
DNA: TGTGCCAGCAGTTACTCGGAGGGGCAGGGGACCCAGTACTTC
CDR3: CASSYSEGQGTQYF

V: TRBV28
size: .
J: TRBJ1-6
D: TRBD1
DNA: TGTGCCAGCAGCTGGGGACAGGGTGAATCACCCCTCCACTTT
CDR3: CASSWGQGESPLHF

V: TRBV7-2
size: .
J: TRBJ2-2
D: TRBD2
DNA: TGTGCCAGCAGCCTGGGACTAGCCAACACCGGGGAGCTGTTTTTT
CDR3: CASSLGLANTGELFF

V: TRBV19
size: once
J: TRBJ2-2
D: .
DNA: TGTGCCAGTAGTGAGGCGGGGGAGCTGTTTTTT
CDR3: CASSEAGELFF

V: TRBV5-1
size: .
J: TRBJ2-1
D: TRBD1
DNA: TGCGCCAGCAGCATGACAGGGGGCTGTGAGCAGTTCTTC
CDR3: CASSMTGGCEQFF

V: TRBV19
size: few
J: TRBJ2-7
D: .
DNA: TGTGCCAGTAGTACACAGGTAACCTACGAGCAGTACTTC
CDR3: CASSTQVTYEQYF

V: TRBV19
size: .
J: TRBJ2-3
D: .
DNA: TGTGCCAGTAGTATTGGCAGGGCAGGGCGATTTCCTTACCCACGGTTGGTGTCTACGCAGTATTTT
CDR3: CASSIGRAGRFPYPRLVSTQYF

V: TRBV18
size: .
J: TRBJ2-7
D: TRBD1
DNA: TGTGCCAGCTCACGGGACAGGGTTGCCTACGAGCAGTACTTC
CDR3: CASSRDRVAYEQYF

V: TRBV5-1
size: .
J: TRBJ1-2
D: TRBD1
DNA: TGCGCCAGCAGCCAGACAGGGGGCGACTATGGCTACACCTTC
CDR3: CASSQTGGDYGYTF

V: TRBV19
size: .
J: TRBJ1-5
D: .
DNA: TGTGCCAGTAGTTCTAGGTTTACAGGGTTAGGTCAGCCCCAGCATTTT
CDR3: CASSSRFTGLGQPQHF

V: TRBV6-5
size: .
J: TRBJ1-4
D: TRBD1
DNA: TGTGCCAGCAGTCCCCGGGACAGGGGAATTGAAAAACTGTTTTTT
CDR3: CASSPRDRGIEKLFF

V: TRBV4-2
size: once
J: TRBJ1-1
D: .
DNA: TGTGCCAGCAGCCAAGATCTTCGGCAGGGGATGAACACTGAAGCTTTCTTT
CDR3: CASSQDLRQGMNTEAFF

V: TRBV18
size: once
J: TRBJ2-6
D: .
DNA: TGTGCCAGCTCACCATGGGCAGGCCCTCTTTCTGGGGCCAACGTCCTGACTTTC
CDR3: CASSPWAGPLSGANVLTF

V: TRBV5-6
size: .
J: TRBJ2-1
D: TRBD2
DNA: TGTGCCAGCACCAAGGCGGGGGGCGATGAGCAGTTCTTC
CDR3: CASTKAGGDEQFF

V: TRBV6-1
size: few
J: TRBJ2-7
D: .
DNA: TGTGCCAGCAGTGAAGTGACCCGGAGCTCCTACGAGCAGTACTTC
CDR3: CASSEVTRSSYEQYF

V: TRBV4-3
size: few
J: TRBJ2-2
D: .
DNA: TGCGCCAGCAGCCAAGAGGCGGGTCCCGGGGAGCTGTTTTTT
CDR3: CASSQEAGPGELFF

V: TRBV18
size: .
J: TRBJ1-4
D: .
DNA: TGTGCCAGCTCACCAGCCCGGTCTAATGAAAAACTGTTTTTT
CDR3: CASSPARSNEKLFF

V: TRBV18
size: .
J: TRBJ1-1
D: TRBD1
DNA: TGTGCCAGCTCCCTAGGGACAGACTACACTGAAGCTTTCTTT
CDR3: CASSLGTDYTEAFF

V: TRBV7-2
size: .
J: TRBJ1-1
D: .
DNA: TGTGCCAGCAGTCAAATAGAAAACACTGAAGCTTTCTTT
CDR3: CASSQIENTEAFF

V: TRBV5-6
size: .
J: TRBJ2-1
D: TRBD1
DNA: TGTGCCAGCAGCTCCCCGGGACAGGGCTTCCATGAGCAGTTCTTC
CDR3: CASSSPGQGFHEQFF

V: TRBV28
size: .
J: TRBJ2-7
D: TRBD2
DNA: TGTGCCAGTCCCCCACGCCCAGGACTAGCGGGGATGATCCCCTACGAGCAGTACTTC
CDR3: CASPPRPGLAGMIPYEQYF

V: TRBV27
size: .
J: TRBJ2-6
D: .
DNA: TGTGCCAGCAGTTTTCTGGCCGCTACTACCTCTGGGGCCAACGTCCTGACTTTC
CDR3: CASSFLAATTSGANVLTF

V: TRBV7-7
size: .
J: TRBJ1-5
D: .
DNA: TGTGCTAGCAGCTTATCCGGGCGGGATCAGCCCCAGCATTTT
CDR3: CASSLSGRDQPQHF

V: TRBV5-1
size: .
J: TRBJ2-1
D: TRBD1
DNA: TGCGCCAGCAGCTCCGGGACAGGGGGGCAGGATGAGCAGTTCTTC
CDR3: CASSSGTGGQDEQFF

V: TRBV7-9
size: once
J: TRBJ1-5
D: .
DNA: TGTGCCAGCAGCTCTTCTACCAATACAGGAATCAATCAGCCCCAGCATTTT
CDR3: CASSSSTNTGINQPQHF

V: TRBV6-4
size: once
J: TRBJ1-1
D: .
DNA: TGTGCCAGCAGTGTTGAACAGGGAAACACTGAAGCTTTCTTT
CDR3: CASSVEQGNTEAFF

V: TRBV28
size: .
J: TRBJ2-5
D: .
DNA: TGTGCCAGCAGTGGCGCAGGCGCAGGGGAGACCCAGTACTTC
CDR3: CASSGAGAGETQYF

V: TRBV7-2
size: .
J: TRBJ1-2
D: .
DNA: TGTGCCAGCAGCGCCCAGACAGGAAACTATGGCTACCCCTTC
CDR3: CASSAQTGNYGYPF

V: TRBV11-1
size: .
J: TRBJ2-1
D: TRBD2
DNA: TGTGCCAGCAGCGCCGGGAGCGGCGGGGGGTTTAATGAGCAGTTCTTC
CDR3: CASSAGSGGGFNEQFF

V: TRBV1
size: .
J: TRBJ2-3
D: .
DNA: TGCACCAGCAGCCAAGCTGGGACTAGTAGCACAGATACGCAGTATTTT
CDR3: CTSSQAGTSSTDTQYF

V: TRBV5-1
size: .
J: TRBJ2-6
D: TRBD1
DNA: TGCGCCAGCAGCGCCGGACAGGGTATGGGCTCTGGGGCCAACGTCCTGACTTTC
CDR3: CASSAGQGMGSGANVLTF

V: TRBV7-9
size: .
J: TRBJ1-1
D: .
DNA: TGTGCCAGCAGGGCCCGTGAAGCTGAAGCTTTCTTT
CDR3: CASRAREAEAFF

V: TRBV19
size: .
J: TRBJ1-5
D: TRBD1
DNA: TGTGCCAGTAGTATGAATGGACAGGGAAGCAATCAGCCCCAGCATTTT
CDR3: CASSMNGQGSNQPQHF